These T cell receptor beta chains were read from a single sample in a study of T-cell memory formation after mild COVID-19. TCRdb analysed the 5' RACE reads with MiXCR anew, one entry per CDR3 protein. Here the sample spans 250,000 to 350,000 distinct CDR3 sequences, more than 15% being singletons. The material sequenced was PBMCs or a T cell subset sorted from them (not recorded which). These receptors were obtained from a man aged 18 to 35 who had mild COVID-19 (a few samples of this study predate the infection). Cell type and time point are not known. Both conserved end residues are part of each CDR3. The D gene is left open where the match is weak. Clone size is shown for a subset of rows, as once, few, many or a class of expanded clone.

d_call: -; v_call: TRBV10-3; clone_size: -; j_call: TRBJ1-2; cdr3_nt: TGTGCCATCTCGGACCACGAAGGGCCCTCCAGGGCACGTGGCTACACCTTC; cdr3_aa: CAISDHEGPSRARGYTF
d_call: TRBD1; v_call: TRBV4-3; clone_size: -; j_call: TRBJ1-5; cdr3_nt: TGCGCCAGCAGCCAGGGACAGGGCGGTCAGCCCCAGCATTTT; cdr3_aa: CASSQGQGGQPQHF
d_call: TRBD1; v_call: TRBV5-1; clone_size: few; j_call: TRBJ2-7; cdr3_nt: TGCGCCAGCAGGAACGGACAGGGGGGCTCCTACGAGCAGTACTTC; cdr3_aa: CASRNGQGGSYEQYF
d_call: -; v_call: TRBV6-5; clone_size: -; j_call: TRBJ1-2; cdr3_nt: TGTGCCAGCAGTTACTCCTCTGGGGGAGCCTATGGCTACACCTTC; cdr3_aa: CASSYSSGGAYGYTF
d_call: TRBD1; v_call: TRBV30; clone_size: -; j_call: TRBJ2-2; cdr3_nt: TGTGCCTGCGTCTCCCCGACAGGGCCCGGGGAGCTGTTTTTT; cdr3_aa: CACVSPTGPGELFF
d_call: -; v_call: TRBV6-6; clone_size: many; j_call: TRBJ2-3; cdr3_nt: TGTGCCAGCACCCGCCAGGGGGGCCCGGCAGATACGCAGTATTTT; cdr3_aa: CASTRQGGPADTQYF
d_call: TRBD1; v_call: TRBV7-2; clone_size: -; j_call: TRBJ1-6; cdr3_nt: TGTGCCAGCAGCCCCGGTCAGGGGGCTGGTTCACCCCTCCACTTT; cdr3_aa: CASSPGQGAGSPLHF
d_call: TRBD1; v_call: TRBV5-6; clone_size: once; j_call: TRBJ1-1; cdr3_nt: TGTGCCAGCAGCTCACTACAGGGGGAAACTGAAGCTTTCTTT; cdr3_aa: CASSSLQGETEAFF
d_call: TRBD1; v_call: TRBV9; clone_size: -; j_call: TRBJ2-4; cdr3_nt: TGTGCCAGCAGCGTAGACCCAAAGGGGGCTCGAAACATTCAGTACTTC; cdr3_aa: CASSVDPKGARNIQYF
d_call: -; v_call: TRBV18; clone_size: many; j_call: TRBJ1-5; cdr3_nt: TGTGCCAGCTCAACCGGGGGGACAAATAACAATCAGCCCCAGCATTTT; cdr3_aa: CASSTGGTNNNQPQHF
d_call: -; v_call: TRBV7-2; clone_size: -; j_call: TRBJ1-2; cdr3_nt: TGTGCCAGCAGCTTCTCCCCGAACTATGGCTACACCTTC; cdr3_aa: CASSFSPNYGYTF
d_call: -; v_call: TRBV9; clone_size: few; j_call: TRBJ1-4; cdr3_nt: TGTGCCAGCAGCGTAGGGGCTAATGAAAAACTGTTTTTT; cdr3_aa: CASSVGANEKLFF
d_call: TRBD2; v_call: TRBV7-6; clone_size: few; j_call: TRBJ2-1; cdr3_nt: TGTGCCAGCAGCATAGACCTCCGGCGGGGGGGCCACAATGAGCAGTTCTTC; cdr3_aa: CASSIDLRRGGHNEQFF
d_call: TRBD1; v_call: TRBV5-4; clone_size: -; j_call: TRBJ2-3; cdr3_nt: TGTGCCAGCAGCTCGACCACAGGGGCTTTGGGCACAGATACGCAGTATTTT; cdr3_aa: CASSSTTGALGTDTQYF
d_call: -; v_call: TRBV6-2/TRBV6-3; clone_size: few; j_call: TRBJ1-2; cdr3_nt: TGTGCCAGCAGTCCTCTCCCGGGACGCCGTGTTGATGGCTACACCTTC; cdr3_aa: CASSPLPGRRVDGYTF
d_call: -; v_call: TRBV20-1; clone_size: -; j_call: TRBJ2-1; cdr3_nt: TGCAGTGCGACCCGCCCCGGGGGCAGTAAGCAGTTCTTC; cdr3_aa: CSATRPGGSKQFF
d_call: TRBD1; v_call: TRBV19; clone_size: few; j_call: TRBJ2-2; cdr3_nt: TGTGCTTGGACAGGGAAAAACACCGGGGAGCTGTTTTTT; cdr3_aa: CAWTGKNTGELFF
d_call: TRBD2; v_call: TRBV20-1; clone_size: -; j_call: TRBJ2-1; cdr3_nt: TGCAGTGCTACAACCGCGGGAGATAATGAGCAGTTCTTC; cdr3_aa: CSATTAGDNEQFF
d_call: -; v_call: TRBV3-1; clone_size: -; j_call: TRBJ1-1; cdr3_nt: TGTGCCAGCAGCCAAGGGGGTAGCGAGAACACTGAAGCTTTCTTT; cdr3_aa: CASSQGGSENTEAFF
d_call: -; v_call: TRBV20-1; clone_size: few; j_call: TRBJ1-2; cdr3_nt: TGCAGTGCTAGAGATGCCACCAGGGGCTACACCTTC; cdr3_aa: CSARDATRGYTF
d_call: -; v_call: TRBV5-1; clone_size: many; j_call: TRBJ2-1; cdr3_nt: TGCGCCAGCGGGACTGACTACAATGAGCAGTTCTTC; cdr3_aa: CASGTDYNEQFF
d_call: TRBD1; v_call: TRBV10-3; clone_size: few; j_call: TRBJ1-5; cdr3_nt: TGTGCCGGGCGGAACAGGGGCCAGCCCCAGCATTTT; cdr3_aa: CAGRNRGQPQHF
d_call: TRBD2; v_call: TRBV4-3; clone_size: few; j_call: TRBJ2-2; cdr3_nt: TGCGCCAGCAGCCACCCCACCCTAGCGGGGTTATGGGCCGGGGAGCTGTTTTTT; cdr3_aa: CASSHPTLAGLWAGELFF
d_call: -; v_call: TRBV7-9; clone_size: few; j_call: TRBJ2-1; cdr3_nt: TGTGCCAGCAAATCGCTGCTCACACGGTACAATGAGCAGTTCTTC; cdr3_aa: CASKSLLTRYNEQFF
d_call: TRBD2; v_call: TRBV4-1; clone_size: -; j_call: TRBJ2-5; cdr3_nt: TGCGCCAGCAGCCGTCTAGCGGGAGCTGGAGAGACCCAGTACTTC; cdr3_aa: CASSRLAGAGETQYF
d_call: TRBD2; v_call: TRBV4-3; clone_size: -; j_call: TRBJ2-6; cdr3_nt: TGCGCCAGCAGCCAAGATGGGACTAGCTCTGGGGCCAACGTCCTGACTTTC; cdr3_aa: CASSQDGTSSGANVLTF
d_call: TRBD1; v_call: TRBV6-5; clone_size: few; j_call: TRBJ1-1; cdr3_nt: TGTGCCAGCAGTCTTTACCAGGGGGTAGGGACTGAAGCTTTCTTT; cdr3_aa: CASSLYQGVGTEAFF
d_call: -; v_call: TRBV4-1; clone_size: -; j_call: TRBJ2-7; cdr3_nt: TGCGCCAGCAGCCAAGTAGACTCGGCCGGCTATGGCGAGCAGTACTTC; cdr3_aa: CASSQVDSAGYGEQYF
d_call: -; v_call: TRBV12-3/TRBV12-4; clone_size: -; j_call: TRBJ1-2; cdr3_nt: TGTGCCAGCAGTTTTGAAGGTGGCTACACCTTC; cdr3_aa: CASSFEGGYTF
d_call: -; v_call: TRBV4-3; clone_size: -; j_call: TRBJ2-7; cdr3_nt: TGCGCCAGCAGCCAAGACTATGGGTCTTGGAGCGAGCAGTACTTC; cdr3_aa: CASSQDYGSWSEQYF